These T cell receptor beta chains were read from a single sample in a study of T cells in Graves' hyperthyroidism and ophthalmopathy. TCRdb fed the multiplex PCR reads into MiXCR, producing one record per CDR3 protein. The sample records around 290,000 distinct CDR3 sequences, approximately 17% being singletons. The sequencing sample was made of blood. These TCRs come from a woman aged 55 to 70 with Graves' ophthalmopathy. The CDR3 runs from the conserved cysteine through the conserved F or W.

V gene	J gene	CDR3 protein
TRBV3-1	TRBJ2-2	CASSPSLGTSTTSGTGELFF
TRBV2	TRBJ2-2	CASSVGLAGTGELFF
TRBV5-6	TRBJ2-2	CASSLGSVTGELFF
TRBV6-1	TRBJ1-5	CASSDFRFQPQHF
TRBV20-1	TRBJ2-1	CSARQYSPDNEQFF
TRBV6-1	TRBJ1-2	CASSYRDGYGYTF
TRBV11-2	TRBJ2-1	CASSSIQLARYRFF
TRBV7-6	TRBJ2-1	CASSPSRSGSSYNEQFF
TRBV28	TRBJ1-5	CASRPPGAGQPQHF
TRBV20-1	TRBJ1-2	CSVSHRELYGYTF
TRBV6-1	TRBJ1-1	CASSEIGNTEAFF
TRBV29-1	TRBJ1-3	CSVDGGRDTIYF
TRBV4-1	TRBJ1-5	CASSPGTGVPIDQPQHF
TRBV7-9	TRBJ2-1	CASSRPSSGSRNEQFF
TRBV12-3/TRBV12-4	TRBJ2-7	CASSSLAGAYEQYF
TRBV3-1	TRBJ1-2	CASSPYLGGTNYGYTF
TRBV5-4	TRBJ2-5	CASSLNSGGYQETQYF
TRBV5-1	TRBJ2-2	CASSEDRVAGELFF
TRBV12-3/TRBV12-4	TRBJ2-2	CASSSGGGGELFF
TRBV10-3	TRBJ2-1	CAISESLFSGGSSYNEQFF
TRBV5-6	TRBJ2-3	CASSSGGSTDTQYF
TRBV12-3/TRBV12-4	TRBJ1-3	CASSLREDTLFSGNTIYF
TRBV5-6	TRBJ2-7	CASSLRVRDQYEQYF
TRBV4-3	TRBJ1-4	CASSQDGRAGSGPKLFF
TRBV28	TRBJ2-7	CTSSSGLAAYEQYF
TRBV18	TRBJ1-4	CASARDRGSSNEKLFF
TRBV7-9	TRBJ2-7	CASSLDGHEQYF
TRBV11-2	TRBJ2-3	CASSPPLRTQYF
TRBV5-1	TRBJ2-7	CASSLSATYEQYF
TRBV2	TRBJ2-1	CASSGGSGGGNEQFF
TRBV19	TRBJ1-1	CASRSPLQGGKTEAFF
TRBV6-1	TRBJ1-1	CASSDLGQENTEAFF
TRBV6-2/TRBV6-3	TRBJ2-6	CASSWGSGANVLTF
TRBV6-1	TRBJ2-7	CASTTPGSNEQYF
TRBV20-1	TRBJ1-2	CSARYGADYGYTF
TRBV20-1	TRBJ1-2	CSARRGRPRGYTF
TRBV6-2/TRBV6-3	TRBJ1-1	CASSPPILRQSYDANTEAFF